The rows below give T cell receptor beta chains drawn from one sample of a study of blood T cell repertoires in COVID-19. The method was immunoSEQ multiplex PCR; TCRdb's version includes in-frame clones alone and lacks a portion of them. The profile shows roughly 260,000 clones, approximately 86% of them singletons. Sequencing used peripheral blood. The source of these receptors is a man aged 40-55 years who had recovered from COVID-19. Both conserved end residues are trimmed from each CDR3. The D gene is left open where the match is weak.

TRBV19 | NA | ASRPRLGQNQPQH
TRBV18 | NA | ASSQTRRVETQY
TRBV5-6 | NA | ATSRTSLETQY
TRBV5-5 | TRBD1 | ASSSRTGTTDTQY
TRBV6-6 | NA | ASSSGEGVGTGELF
TRBV18 | NA | ASSPPASTEQY
TRBV28 | NA | ASSREYSYNEQF
TRBV12-5 | TRBD1 | ASGLVVSGTGRLSNQPQH
TRBV27 | TRBD2 | ASSLARAGGHRDEQF
TRBV27 | NA | ASSPSRPGGQPQH
TRBV18 | TRBD2 | ASSITGTSGTVYEQY
TRBV21-1 | NA | AAQPAQGRWSENIQY
TRBV10-3 | TRBD2 | AIRGLAGHNEQF
TRBV5-1 | TRBD1 | ASSSNRGGTEAF
TRBV10-3 | TRBD1 | AISEAGTGYGNTIY
TRBV15 | TRBD1 | ATSRGQGPGNTIY
TRBV9 | TRBD1 | ASSVYAGGNTEAF
TRBV7-2 | TRBD2 | ASSHRLAGGSYEQY
TRBV29-1 | TRBD1 | SVDIPAGGGYEQY
TRBV4-3 | TRBD1 | ASSQDRTGRTDTQY
TRBV7-2 | NA | ASSPRMERGEKLF
TRBV21-1 | NA | ASSKGKRGAVGEQF
TRBV11-3 | TRBD2 | ASSFGLASSTDTQY
TRBV5-1 | NA | ASSPYRYSSYEQY
TRBV27 | TRBD1 | ASTVAGGRHTEAF
TRBV12-5 | TRBD1 | ASGSTGQAGFGEKLF
TRBV10-3 | TRBD2 | AISEGSGGARTDTQY
TRBV9 | TRBD2 | ASSVEGLAGGANTGELF
TRBV7-6 | NA | ARGDQGPEDYGYT
TRBV19 | NA | ASSRRTFSGANTGELF
TRBV27 | NA | ASSLSGVYGYT
TRBV20-1 | NA | SASSTVTNYGYT
TRBV7-2 | NA | ASGLRGYNSPLH
TRBV7-2 | TRBD2 | ASSYGAGVETQY
TRBV7-2 | NA | ASSYRGGSLREQY
TRBV10-3 | NA | AISESQGQINEQF
TRBV5-6 | TRBD1 | ASSLVGTGSGELF
TRBV18 | NA | ASSPIQGRYEQY
TRBV25-1 | NA | ASTAGSGNTIY
TRBV12-3/TRBV12-4 | NA | ASRSGVYEQY
TRBV29-1 | TRBD1 | SVGQGRTGELF
TRBV5-4 | TRBD1 | ASRLDRGHYYGYT
TRBV12-3/TRBV12-4 | NA | ASSLAGVETQY
TRBV10-3 | NA | AISAAGANVLT
TRBV10-3 | TRBD2 | AIVAGLAGDAYEQY
TRBV18 | NA | ASSLDRSSYEQY
TRBV29-1 | NA | SVAEYSYNEQF
TRBV5-1 | TRBD2 | ASSLGGRGAYNEQF
TRBV2 | TRBD1 | ASRADPPGQGNSPLH
TRBV9 | TRBD2 | ASSVDAGGPLDTQY
TRBV14 | NA | ASSQELGAVNTEAF
TRBV2 | TRBD2 | ASRRLAGDTGELF
TRBV5-1 | NA | ASSSSGSPDTQY